A selection of T cell receptor beta chains follows, all from one sample in a study of metastatic and nonmetastatic thyroid tumors. With MiXCR, TCRdb reprocessed the PCR reads. The sample has over 20,000 clones; 20% to 30% are singletons. The source material was tumor tissue. These receptors originate from a male donor with papillary thyroid cancer or a benign thyroid nodule (not recorded which). Some clones in this sample may be carry-over from other donors' samples. CDR3s leave out the opening cysteine and the closing phenylalanine or tryptophan. The order of the fields is V gene, D gene, CDR3 protein. A D gene is named only where the DNA matches it firmly.

>TRBV9|NA
ASSVGPQGGKNTIY
>TRBV11-3|NA
ASSLSFADTQY
>TRBV9|TRBD2
ASSPRTSDYEQY
>TRBV28|NA
ASSPADNPGELF
>TRBV27|NA
ASSISTAYTGELF
>TRBV12-3/TRBV12-4|NA
ASSSPELSGANVLT
>TRBV6-1|NA
ASSDVSGANVLT
>TRBV20-1|TRBD2
SAGDMLAAEDEQF
>TRBV9|NA
ASSVGPAGGELF
>TRBV6-1|NA
ASSPTLGPSGNTIY
>TRBV6-1|TRBD1
ASSPQGGTEAF
>TRBV10-1|NA
ASSGGIGTEAF
>TRBV7-3|NA
ASSLRARREETQY
>TRBV4-2|TRBD1
ASSHLTSRDRGINYGYT
>TRBV3-1|NA
ASSPAMNTEAF
>TRBV7-3|NA
ASSRTREQY
>TRBV15|NA
ATSRDLPPQGNIQY
>TRBV7-2|TRBD2
ASSPTSVIRDQY
>TRBV7-9|NA
ASSPRVSYTEAF
>TRBV5-1|NA
ASSLAGPVYEQY
>TRBV13|NA
ASSLGGTDTQY
>TRBV12-3/TRBV12-4|TRBD1
ASSPTVRGRGQPQH
>TRBV5-8|NA
ASRSLGSTNEKLF
>TRBV10-3|NA
AISRGRSAPSNYGYT
>TRBV18|TRBD1
ASSPGQIQETQY
>TRBV2|NA
AIRRHQAPSYEQY
>TRBV19|TRBD1
ASSIAGTGGSGANVLT
>TRBV6-2/TRBV6-3|TRBD2
ATAEWEGLEQF
>TRBV19|NA
ASSIAHTAYEQY
>TRBV7-2|NA
ASSPGTYNSPLH
>TRBV24-1|NA
ATSDPGVYDEQF
>TRBV6-5|NA
ASSYVAGHEQY
>TRBV28|NA
ASSLQMSEAF
>TRBV24-1|TRBD1
ATSGTGGTGTQY
>TRBV5-1|NA
ASREQLNTEAF
>TRBV19|NA
ASSISGLISEAF
>TRBV4-2|TRBD2
ASSQAGLEPTGELF
>TRBV28|TRBD1
AGTGKDNEQF
>TRBV2|TRBD2
ASSERGGFLAGVLDTQY
>TRBV11-3|TRBD2
ASSLGMGIAGGLISYEQY
>TRBV11-2|NA
ATSPLRLPSYNEQF
>TRBV6-2/TRBV6-3|TRBD1
ASSSSQGYPYEQY
>TRBV19|TRBD2
ASSITWEGYNEQF
>TRBV6-2/TRBV6-3|TRBD2
ASSSRYRLAGESEQF
>TRBV24-1|NA
ATSDRPWSAHDEQF